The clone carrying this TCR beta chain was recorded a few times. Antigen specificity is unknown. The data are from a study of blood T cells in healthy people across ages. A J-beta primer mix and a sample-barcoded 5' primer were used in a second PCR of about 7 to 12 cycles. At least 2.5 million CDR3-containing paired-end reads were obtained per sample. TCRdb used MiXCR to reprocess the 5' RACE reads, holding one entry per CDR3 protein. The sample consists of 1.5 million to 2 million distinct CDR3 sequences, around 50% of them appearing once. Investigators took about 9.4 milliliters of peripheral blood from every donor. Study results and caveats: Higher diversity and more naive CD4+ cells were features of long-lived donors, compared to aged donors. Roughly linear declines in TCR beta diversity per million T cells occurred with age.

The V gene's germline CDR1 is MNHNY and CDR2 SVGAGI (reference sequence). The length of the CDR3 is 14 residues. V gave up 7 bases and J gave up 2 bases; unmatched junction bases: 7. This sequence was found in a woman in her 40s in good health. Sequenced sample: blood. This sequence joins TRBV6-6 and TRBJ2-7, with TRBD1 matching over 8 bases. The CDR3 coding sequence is TGTGCCAGCAAAAGTCTGACAGGGGCCTACGAGCAGTACTTC. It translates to CASKSLTGAYEQYF.